The 5 T cell receptor beta chains in this list originate from one sample, sequenced in a study of shared clonotypes between healthy human individuals. The method was immunoSEQ multiplex PCR; TCRdb's version includes in-frame clones alone and lacks a portion of them. The table shows some 660,000 clones, with about three quarters occurring only once. The sample taken for sequencing was memory CD4+ T cells sorted from blood. The subset: CD45RA-negative fraction. These receptors were taken from a woman aged 25 to 39 in good health.

The J gene is TRBJ2-6, the V gene TRBV4-1; D uncertain. Germline V lookup: CDR1 MGHRA, CDR2 YSYEKL. Trimming cost V 1 base and J 1 base, with 8 bases left between them. The CDR3 loop spans 16 amino acids. Written as DNA, the CDR3 is TGCGCCAGCAGCCAAGGGGCCGGGTCTGGGGCCAACGTCCTGACTTTC. Encoded protein: CASSQGAGSGANVLTF.

The V and J genes are TRBV19 and TRBJ2-7; D is unresolved. The V gene lost 3 bases and the J gene lost 3 bases, with 9 bases spanning the gap. The CDR3 extends over 13 amino acids. Germline CDR1 LNHDA, CDR2 SQIVND (reference sequence). Here the CDR3 reads CASSIVYNYEQYF. CDR3 coding DNA: TGTGCCAGTAGTATTGTCTACAACTACGAGCAGTACTTC.

J is TRBJ2-7 and V is TRBV4-1, with 11 bases fitting TRBD1. The V segment lost 6 bases and the J segment 2 bases; nucleotides outside the gene matches: 12. CDR1 and CDR2 from the germline V gene are MGHRA and YSYEKL. This CDR3 is built from 17 residues. CDR3 nucleotides: TGCGCCAGCAGTCACATCTGGGACAGGGGGTCGACCTACGAGCAGTACTTC. Protein product: CASSHIWDRGSTYEQYF.

This chain uses TRBV4-1 with TRBJ1-5; 7 nucleotides align to TRBD1. V gave up 1 base and J gave up 3 bases; unmatched junction bases: 3. Per germline, CDR1 MGHRA and CDR2 YSYEKL. The CDR3 runs to 15 residues. CDR3 in amino acids: CASSQGRGNNQPQHF. CDR3 DNA: TGCGCCAGCAGCCAAGGCAGGGGGAACAATCAGCCCCAGCATTTT.

This clone showed up just a few times. This rearrangement joins TRBV5-1 to TRBJ1-2, with D possibly being TRBD1 (5 bases). The germline CDR1 and CDR2 sequences are SGHRS and YFSETQ. The CDR3 is 15 residues long. The V and J ends lost 3 bases and 1 base respectively, with 13 bases between them. The CDR3 DNA reads as TGCGCCAGCAGCTCCGCCGGGGGAATTAACTATGGCTACACCTTC. Protein sequence: CASSSAGGINYGYTF.